The 13 T cell receptor beta chains listed next were all sequenced from one sample in a study of cytomegalovirus exposure and HLA in healthy donors. PCR employed 60 Vbeta and 13 Jbeta primers. Here immunoSEQ multiplex PCR was the method, and the copy in TCRdb shows in-frame clones only, minus some. The table lists about 200,000 clones, roughly four fifths of them singletons, with 2.5% to 3.5% in the top ten. The sample taken for sequencing was PBMCs. These TCRs come from a woman in her thirties or forties in good health and CMV-seronegative.

The rearrangement links TRBV28 to TRBJ2-7, with 10 bases lining up with TRBD1. Germline assignment: CDR1 MDHEN and CDR2 SYDVKM. CDR3 length equals 14 residues. J was trimmed by 5 bases and V by 9 bases; bases with no gene match: 10. CDR3 nucleotide sequence: TGTGCCAGTCAAACCGGGACAGGGGCGAACGAGCAGTACTTC. Its translation is CASQTGTGANEQYF.

V and J are TRBV11-2 and TRBJ2-3; possibly TRBD1 for D (5 bases). The V end was cut by 1 base, the J end by 4 bases, with 9 bases between. The length of the CDR3 is 14 residues. CDR1 is SGHAT and CDR2 is FQNNGV in the germline V gene. CDR3: CASSLAGPPDTQYF. CDR3 DNA sequence: TGTGCCAGCAGCTTAGCAGGGCCTCCAGATACGCAGTATTTT.

This chain links TRBV6-6 with TRBJ1-4; D is ambiguous. Looked up from germline, CDR1 is MNHNY and CDR2 is SVGAGI (reference sequence). CDR3 length equals 12 residues. Trimming cost V 0 bases and J 15 bases, with 11 bases left between them. This chain's CDR3 is CASSYSEGSVFF. In DNA, the CDR3 is TGTGCCAGCAGTTACTCGGAGGGAAGCGTGTTTTTT.

This rearrangement joins TRBV4-1 to TRBJ2-7; no clear D. CDR3 length equals 13 residues. V lost 3 bases to trimming and J lost 4 bases, with 10 bases between them. Germline CDR1 MGHRA, CDR2 YSYEKL. The CDR3 coding sequence is TGCGCCAGCAGCCATGGGCTGCAGTACGAGCAGTACTTC. It is translated as CASSHGLQYEQYF.

The V and J genes are TRBV10-3 and TRBJ1-5, with a weak D call TRBD1 (5 bases). The CDR3 spans 16 residues. Germline values: CDR1 ENHRY, CDR2 SYGVKD. V was pared by 4 bases and J by 4 bases, with 17 bases between. The CDR3 DNA is TGTGCCATCAGTGCTGGGATGGGAAGGGGAAATCAGCCCCAGCATTTT. Its protein product is CAISAGMGRGNQPQHF.

This chain uses TRBV30 with TRBJ1-2; the match to TRBD1 covers 9 bases. Germline trimming cut 2 bases from V and 2 bases from J; bases unmatched to any gene: 3. Germline V gene lookup returns CDR1 GTSNPN and CDR2 SVGIG (reference sequence). This CDR3 contains 14 residues. The CDR3 bases are TGTGCCTGGAGTAGCGGACAGGGGAACTATGGCTACACCTTC. Translating it yields CAWSSGQGNYGYTF.

V and J are TRBV4-2 and TRBJ1-1; D is possibly TRBD1 (6 bases). The CDR3 totals 16 residues. Germline-derived CDR1 and CDR2 are LGHNA and YNFKEQ. Between the trimmed V and J ends, which lost 2 bases and 11 bases, there was a span of 24 bases. The CDR3 DNA reads TGTGCCAGCAGCCAACCCGACGGGACACGGGCTCGAATGGCTTTCTTT. Protein sequence: CASSQPDGTRARMAFF.

This clone was seen just once. V and J are TRBV9 and TRBJ1-5, with 11 positions matching TRBD1. The CDR3 sequence is 18 residues long. The V and J ends lost 0 bases and 4 bases, in that order; junction bases with no gene match: 9. CDR1 is SGDLS and CDR2 is YYNGEE in the germline V gene. The CDR3, as DNA: TGTGCCAGCAGCGTAGCCTTCGGGACAGGGGGGATTAATCAGCCCCAGCATTTT. It encodes CASSVAFGTGGINQPQHF.

V is TRBV2 and J is TRBJ2-1; tentatively, D is TRBD2 (6 bases). This CDR3 has 15 residues. Trimming pared 4 bases from V and 1 base from J, leaving 11 bases between. Germline values: CDR1 SNHLY, CDR2 FYNNEI. DNA of the CDR3: TGTGCCAGCAGTGGGGACTTGGGGTCCTACAATGAGCAGTTCTTC. This gives the protein CASSGDLGSYNEQFF. The full variable domain, completed using reference TRBV2 and TRBJ2-1, is EPEVTQTPSHQVTQMGQEVILRCVPISNHLYFYWYRQILGQKVEFLVSFYNNEISEKSEIFDDQFSVERPDGSNFTLKIRSTKLEDSAMYFCASSGDLGSYNEQFFGPGTRLTVL.

The chain carries TRBV5-1 and TRBJ1-2; the match to TRBD1 covers 9 bases. CDR3 length equals 16 residues. Germline V CDR1 and CDR2: SGHRS, YFSETQ. Trimming cost V 0 bases and J 6 bases; bases outside gene matches: 9. DNA for the CDR3: TGCGCCAGCAGCTTGGAGGGACAGGGTGCTTGGGATGGCTACACCTTC. It yields the protein CASSLEGQGAWDGYTF.

Concerning this clone itself: The junction departs from germline at one end; a sequencing error may be responsible. This chain uses TRBV7-9 with TRBJ2-1, with D perhaps TRBD2 (6 bases). The germline V gene has CDR1 SEHNR and CDR2 FQNEAQ (reference sequence). The CDR3 runs 13 residues. The CDR3 coding sequence is TGTTCCAGCAGCCCTCAACGGAGGGGTGAGCAGTTCTTC. Translating it yields CSSSPQRRGEQFF. Full variable domain (rest looked up from reference TRBV7-9 and TRBJ2-1): DTGVSQNPRHKITKRGQNVTFRCDPISEHNRLYWYRQTLGQGPEFLTYFQNEAQLEKSRLLSDRFSAERPKGSFSTLEIQRTEQGDSAMYLCSSSPQRRGEQFFGPGTRLTVL.

This chain connects TRBV5-1 to TRBJ2-1, with D hard to call. This CDR3 region has 14 residues. The ends were cut back, 5 bases at V and 6 bases at J, with 15 bases in the middle. Germline values: CDR1 SGHRS, CDR2 YFSETQ. CDR3 loop: CASSFGQAPNEQFF. CDR3 DNA sequence: TGCGCCAGCAGTTTTGGCCAGGCCCCCAATGAGCAGTTCTTC. The whole variable domain, filled in from reference TRBV5-1 and TRBJ2-1, reads KAGVTQTPRYLIKTRGQQVTLSCSPISGHRSVSWYQQTPGQGLQFLFEYFSETQRNKGNFPGRFSGRQFSNSRSEMNVSTLELGDSALYLCASSFGQAPNEQFFGPGTRLTVL.

The V gene is TRBV5-1, the J gene TRBJ2-7, with 10 bases identical to TRBD2. Germline V gene lookup returns CDR1 SGHRS and CDR2 YFSETQ. Losses at the gene ends were 1 base for V and 5 bases for J; bases not matched to a gene: 3. This CDR3 is 14 amino acids long. The CDR3 reads CASSLSLAGNEQYF. CDR3 DNA sequence: TGCGCCAGCAGCTTGTCACTAGCGGGAAACGAGCAGTACTTC.